This T cell receptor (beta chain) was recorded in a study of PD-L1 blockade in urothelial cancer. Study at large: Blood was evaluated 3 weeks (second dose) and 6 weeks after therapy began.

Indicated time point: pretreatment peripheral blood. Some clones are missing from TCRdb's copy, which holds only in-frame ones; the method was immunoSEQ multiplex PCR. The sample has approximately 45,000 clones, around four fifths seen once. The trim removed 3 bases at V and 3 bases at J, leaving 6 bases unmatched. This CDR3 has 14 residues. In germline, CDR1 is GTSNPN, CDR2 SVGIG (reference sequence). Sequencing was performed on PBMCs, taken around atezolizumab (anti-PD-L1) treatment. This clonotype was sampled from a man aged 45-65 years with urothelial cancer. The chain employs TRBV30 and TRBJ2-3; 7 bases are a match to TRBD1. The CDR3 DNA follows: TGTGCCTGGAGCCAAGGGGGCTCGACAGATACGCAGTATTTT. This gives the protein CAWSQGGSTDTQYF.